This entry features one T cell receptor (beta chain) sequence. Those enrolled, adults aged roughly 18 to 89 years, came from 25 or so US areas. This CDR3 comprises 12 residues. The germline V gene has CDR1 ENHRY and CDR2 SYGVKD. V was pared by 10 bases and J by 6 bases, with 7 bases of the junction left unmatched. The record originates from a study of blood T cell repertoires in COVID-19. Whole-study context: The study drew acute and convalescent COVID-19 samples from the United States, Italy and Spain.

In the original analysis: Amplification of reference gene primers provided the estimated nucleated cell counts. Sequencing was performed with immunoSEQ multiplex PCR; in TCRdb, only in-frame clones are kept and a portion is missing. That table is the source of V, J and clone size, and D and trimming were worked out from the DNA. The table includes 250,000 to 300,000 clones, nearly 90% detected once. The gene calls are TRBV10-3 and TRBJ1-1; 8 positions match TRBD1. Material: PBMCs or T cells enriched from blood (not recorded which). The clonotype originates from a woman aged 30 to 39 who had recovered from COVID-19. The CDR3 coding sequence is TGTGCCACTACAGGGGGGACGTCTGAAGCTTTCTTT. Its translation is CATTGGTSEAFF.